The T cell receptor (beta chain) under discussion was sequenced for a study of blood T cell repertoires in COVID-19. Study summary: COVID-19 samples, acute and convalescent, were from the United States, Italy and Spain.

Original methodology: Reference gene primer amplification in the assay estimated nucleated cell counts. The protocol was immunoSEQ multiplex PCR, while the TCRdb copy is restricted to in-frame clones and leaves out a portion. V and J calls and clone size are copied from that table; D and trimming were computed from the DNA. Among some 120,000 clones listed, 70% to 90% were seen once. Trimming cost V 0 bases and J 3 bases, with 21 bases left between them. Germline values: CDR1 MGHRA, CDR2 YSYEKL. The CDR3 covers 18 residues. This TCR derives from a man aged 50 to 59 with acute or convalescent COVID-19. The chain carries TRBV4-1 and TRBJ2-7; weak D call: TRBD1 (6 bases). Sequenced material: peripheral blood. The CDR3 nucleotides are TGCGCCAGCAGCCAAGATCTTCGCGGACAGACCCTTAACTACGAGCAGTACTTC. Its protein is CASSQDLRGQTLNYEQYF.